Below, 14 T cell receptor beta chains from the same sample are listed, as sequenced in a study of T cell repertoires in cytomegalovirus infection. For these receptors, no antigen is known. TCRdb re-called the reads with MiXCR, one entry per CDR3 protein. In the table there are roughly 730,000 distinct CDR3 sequences, around 31% of which are singletons. Sequenced here: cultured PBMCs, sampled from culture after CMV antigen stimulation. The receptors come from a human donor in good health (CMV status not recorded). Some clones in this sample may be carry-over from other donors' samples.

This clonotype was counted a few times. CDR3 DNA sequence: TGTGCCAGCAGCCAACCCGACGGGTTGGGCACTGAAGCTTTCTTT. Its translation: CASSQPDGLGTEAFF. The chain links TRBV11-2 to TRBJ1-1; the D is unclear. V gave up 5 bases and J gave up 4 bases, with 17 bases separating them. The CDR3 is made up of 15 amino acids. CDR1 SGHAT and CDR2 FQNNGV come from the germline V gene.

This sequence joins TRBV19 and TRBJ2-6; D is unresolved. This CDR3 has 15 residues. Per the germline V gene, CDR1 is LNHDA and CDR2 is SQIVND (reference sequence). Trimming took off 8 bases at V and 2 bases at J, with 13 bases between the two ends. CDR3 loop: CASRSSPTGANVLTF. The CDR3 coding sequence is TGTGCCAGTCGGTCTTCGCCCACTGGGGCCAACGTCCTGACTTTC.

This chain connects TRBV6-6 to TRBJ2-7; D ambiguous. CDR3 length: 14 residues. Trimming took 2 bases from V and 3 from J, leaving 11 bases between them. The germline V gene has CDR1 MNHNY and CDR2 SVGAGI (reference sequence). The CDR3 nucleotides read TGTGCCAGCAGTTACGCCCACCCCGACTACGAGCAGTACTTC. Translation gives CASSYAHPDYEQYF.

This clonotype was seen only once. V gene TRBV4-1 combines with J gene TRBJ2-1; TRBD1 matches 8 bases. The V segment lost 1 base and the J segment 6 bases; nucleotides outside the gene matches: 14. The CDR3 spans 18 residues. CDR1 is MGHRA and CDR2 is YSYEKL in the germline V gene. This CDR3 reads CASSQALRRQGARNEQFF. The CDR3 DNA is TGCGCCAGCAGCCAAGCCCTTAGGCGGCAGGGGGCGCGCAATGAGCAGTTCTTC.

This clonotype occurred a few times. Mismatch with germline at one junction end may stem from a read error. The chain links TRBV4-1 to TRBJ2-7; weak D call: TRBD1 (6 bases). Germline V gene sequence: CDR1 MGHRA, CDR2 YSYEKL. This CDR3 is 14 amino acids long. The CDR3 DNA reads as TGCGCCAGCAGCCGCGGTAGGGGGTCCTTCGAGCAGTACTTC. Translating gives CASSRGRGSFEQYF.

The genes are TRBV12-3 or TRBV12-4 and TRBJ2-2, with 8 bases lining up with TRBD1. V shed 11 bases, J shed 6 bases, and the junction held 8 bases outside the gene matches. The CDR3 spans 13 residues. CDR3 coding DNA: TGTGCCGCCTCCGGGACAGGTTCCGGGGAGCTGTTTTTT. This translates into CAASGTGSGELFF.

J is TRBJ2-3 and V is TRBV7-4, with 13 bases lining up with TRBD2. The germline CDR1 and CDR2 sequences are SGHVT and SQSDAQ. CDR3 length: 17 amino acids. The V segment lost 2 bases and the J segment 7 bases; nucleotides outside the gene matches: 9. The CDR3 nucleotides are TGTGCCAGCAGCTTATTCGAGACTAGCGGGGGGCCTAATACGCAGTATTTT. Its translation: CASSLFETSGGPNTQYF.

In this sample, this clonotype turned up a few times. V usage is TRBV27 and J usage is TRBJ2-1; TRBD2 aligns across 12 bases. After removal of 5 bases from V and 8 bases from J, the junction contained 7 bases not matched to a gene. The CDR3 runs to 15 residues. Germline loops: CDR1 MNHEY, CDR2 SMNVEV (reference sequence). The CDR3 loop is CASSGGLAGRDEQFF. In DNA, the CDR3 is TGTGCCAGCAGTGGTGGACTAGCGGGACGCGATGAGCAGTTCTTC.

The chain carries TRBV7-6 and TRBJ2-1; no firm D call. Looked up from germline, CDR1 is SGHVS and CDR2 is FNYEAQ. CDR3 length: 15 residues. V was clipped by 5 bases and J by 1 base, with 12 bases between them. CDR3 sequence: CASSPTTPSYNEQFF. CDR3 nucleotide sequence: TGTGCCAGCAGCCCAACGACCCCATCCTACAATGAGCAGTTCTTC.

This clonotype was picked up many times. This chain uses TRBV7-2 with TRBJ2-7; D is tentatively TRBD1 or TRBD2 (5 bases each). Germline V gene lookup returns CDR1 SGHTA and CDR2 FQGNSA. The CDR3 is made up of 13 amino acids. Deletions cut 4 bases from V and 4 bases from J, with 11 bases between. CDR3 protein: CASSSQGGYEQYF. CDR3 sequence (DNA): TGTGCCAGCAGCTCCCAGGGCGGGTACGAGCAGTACTTC. The full variable domain, with the rest looked up from reference TRBV7-2 and TRBJ2-7, is GAGVSQSPSNKVTEKGKDVELRCDPISGHTALYWYRQSLGQGLEFLIYFQGNSAPDKSGLPSDRFSAERTGGSVSTLTIQRTQQEDSAVYLCASSSQGGYEQYFGPGTRLTVT.

The chain is built from TRBV15 and TRBJ2-7; the D is unclear. Trimming left V 1 base short and J 2 bases short, with 12 bases between. This CDR3 spans 15 amino acids. Germline CDR1 LNHNV, CDR2 YYDKDF (reference sequence). As DNA, the CDR3 is TGTGCCACCAGCAGAGGGGCGGCTGGAGCCTACGAGCAGTACTTC. It yields the protein CATSRGAAGAYEQYF.

The chain carries TRBV14 and TRBJ1-6; TRBD1 might be the D (5 bases). This CDR3 has 15 residues. Germline-derived CDR1 and CDR2 are SGHDN and FVKESK. V gave up 6 bases and J gave up 7 bases, with 16 bases separating them. The CDR3 region is CASSRGVPENSPLHF. In DNA form, the CDR3 reads TGTGCCAGCAGTAGGGGCGTGCCGGAAAATTCACCCCTCCACTTT.

The rearrangement links TRBV18 to TRBJ1-6; D gene ambiguous. Germline V gene data show CDR1 as KGHSH and CDR2 as LQKENI. Between the trimmed V and J ends, which lost 2 bases and 10 bases, there was a span of 9 bases. The CDR3 is 13 residues long. As DNA, the CDR3 is TGTGCCAGCTCACCAGAAGGAAGCTCACCCCTCCACTTT. Its protein product is CASSPEGSSPLHF.

The chain is built from TRBV4-3 and TRBJ2-5, with a tentative D call TRBD1 (5 bases). V lost 6 bases and J 1 base, leaving 30 bases between the germline ends. Looked up from germline, CDR1 is LGHNA and CDR2 is YSLEER. The CDR3 contains 20 residues. The CDR3 protein is CASSRYYSFSGHPPQETQYF. CDR3 nucleotide sequence: TGCGCCAGCAGTCGTTATTACAGCTTTTCAGGACACCCGCCCCAAGAGACCCAGTACTTC.